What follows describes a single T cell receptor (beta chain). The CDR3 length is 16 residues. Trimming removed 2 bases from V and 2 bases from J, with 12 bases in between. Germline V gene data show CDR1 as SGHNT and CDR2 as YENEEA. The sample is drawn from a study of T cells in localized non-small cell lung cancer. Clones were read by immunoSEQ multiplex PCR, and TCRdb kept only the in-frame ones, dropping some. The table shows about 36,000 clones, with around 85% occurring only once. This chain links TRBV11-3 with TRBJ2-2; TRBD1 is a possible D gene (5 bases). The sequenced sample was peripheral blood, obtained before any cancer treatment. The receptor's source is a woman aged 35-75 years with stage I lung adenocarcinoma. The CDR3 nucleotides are TGTGCCAGCAGCTTAAGGGGCAGCAGAAACACCGGGGAGCTGTTTTTT. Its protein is CASSLRGSRNTGELFF.